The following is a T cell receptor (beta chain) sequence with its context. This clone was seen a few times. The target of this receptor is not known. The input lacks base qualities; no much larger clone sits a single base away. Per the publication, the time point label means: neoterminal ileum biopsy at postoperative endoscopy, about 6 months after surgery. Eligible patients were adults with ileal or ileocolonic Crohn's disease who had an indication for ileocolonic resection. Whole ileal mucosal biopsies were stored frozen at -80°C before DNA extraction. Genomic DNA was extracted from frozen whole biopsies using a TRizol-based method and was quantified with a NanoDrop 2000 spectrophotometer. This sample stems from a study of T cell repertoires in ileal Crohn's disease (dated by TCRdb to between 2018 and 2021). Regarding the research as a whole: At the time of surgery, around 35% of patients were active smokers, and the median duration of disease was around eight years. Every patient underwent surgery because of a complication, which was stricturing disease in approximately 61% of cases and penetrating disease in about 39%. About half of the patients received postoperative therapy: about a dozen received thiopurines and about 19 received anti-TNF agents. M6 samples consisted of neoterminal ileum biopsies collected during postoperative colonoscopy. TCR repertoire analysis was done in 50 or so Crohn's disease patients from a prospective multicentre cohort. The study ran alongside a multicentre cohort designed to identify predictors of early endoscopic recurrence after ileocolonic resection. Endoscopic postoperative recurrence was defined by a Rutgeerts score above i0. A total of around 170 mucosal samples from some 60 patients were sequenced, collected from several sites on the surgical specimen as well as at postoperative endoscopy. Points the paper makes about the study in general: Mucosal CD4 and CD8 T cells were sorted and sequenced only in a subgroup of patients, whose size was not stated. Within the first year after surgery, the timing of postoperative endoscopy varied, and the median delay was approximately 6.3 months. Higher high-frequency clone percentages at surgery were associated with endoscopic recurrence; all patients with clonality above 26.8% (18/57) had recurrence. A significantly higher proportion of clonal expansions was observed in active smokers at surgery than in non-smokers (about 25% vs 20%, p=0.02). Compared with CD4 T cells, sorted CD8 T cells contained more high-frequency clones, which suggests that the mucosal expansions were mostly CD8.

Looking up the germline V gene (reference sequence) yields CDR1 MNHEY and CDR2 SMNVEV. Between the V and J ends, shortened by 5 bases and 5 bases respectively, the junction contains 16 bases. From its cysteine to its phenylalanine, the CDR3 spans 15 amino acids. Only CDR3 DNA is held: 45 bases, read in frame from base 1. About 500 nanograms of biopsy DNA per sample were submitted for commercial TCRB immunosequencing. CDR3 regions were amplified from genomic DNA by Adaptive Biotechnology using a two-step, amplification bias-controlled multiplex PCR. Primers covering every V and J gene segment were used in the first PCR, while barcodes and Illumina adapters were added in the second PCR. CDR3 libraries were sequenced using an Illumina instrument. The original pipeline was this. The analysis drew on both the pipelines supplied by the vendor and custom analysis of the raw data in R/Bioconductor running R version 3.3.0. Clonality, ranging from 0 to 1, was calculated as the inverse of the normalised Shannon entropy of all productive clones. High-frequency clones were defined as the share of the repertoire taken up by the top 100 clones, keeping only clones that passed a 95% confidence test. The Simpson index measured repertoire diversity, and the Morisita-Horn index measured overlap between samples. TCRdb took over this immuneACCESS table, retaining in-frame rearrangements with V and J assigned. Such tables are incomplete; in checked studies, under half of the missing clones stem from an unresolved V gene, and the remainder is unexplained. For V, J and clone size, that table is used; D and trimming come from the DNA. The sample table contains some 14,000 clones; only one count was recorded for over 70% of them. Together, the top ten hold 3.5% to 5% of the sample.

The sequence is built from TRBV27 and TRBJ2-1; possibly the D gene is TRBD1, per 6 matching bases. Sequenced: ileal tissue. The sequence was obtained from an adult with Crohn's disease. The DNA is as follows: TGTGCCAGCAGTAAATACAGGGAAAAGGACAATGAGCAGTTCTTC. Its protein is CASSKYREKDNEQFF.